This T cell receptor beta chain is drawn from a study of blood T cell repertoires in COVID-19. Looking at the study overall: Both acute and convalescent COVID-19 samples were obtained from the United States, Italy and Spain.

In the authors' workflow: How many nucleated cells were present was estimated from reference gene primer amplification. Sequencing was performed with immunoSEQ multiplex PCR; in TCRdb, only in-frame clones are kept and a portion is missing. V, J and clone size are taken as reported in that table, and D and trimming were inferred from the DNA itself. The data contain nearly 350,000 clones, about 88% of them singletons. V was clipped by 0 bases and J by 4 bases, with 13 bases between them. Per germline, CDR1 SGHRS and CDR2 YFSETQ. This CDR3 comprises 15 residues. Participants' own reports of clinical history determined their cohort assignment.

This TCR was recovered from a woman aged 25 to 39 who had recovered from COVID-19. The chain couples TRBV5-1 to TRBJ1-2; the D is unclear. The sequencing sample was made of PBMCs or T cells enriched from blood (not recorded which). The CDR3 protein is CASSLEPGGAYGYTF. The CDR3, as DNA: TGCGCCAGCAGCTTGGAACCCGGTGGAGCCTATGGCTACACCTTC.